This TCR beta chain was captured in a study of Graves' ophthalmopathy and Graves' hyperthyroidism. Across the whole study: Peripheral blood sampling preceded any treatment and occurred at initial diagnosis. Study-level findings and limits: With around 88% sensitivity and 81.08% specificity, a 13-signature model separated ophthalmopathy from stable hyperthyroidism.

This clonotype was seen ten or more times. The antigen remains undetermined. PBMCs stemmed from approximately 9.7 ml of fresh peripheral blood. The germline gives CDR1 MNHNS, CDR2 SASEGT. This CDR3 region has 13 residues. Trimming cost V 5 bases and J 6 bases, with 13 bases left between them. CDR3 regions of TCR beta were amplified from RNA transcripts. A first-round RT-PCR used HTBI primers, followed by a second-round multiplex PCR. A single record per CDR3 protein comes from TCRdb applying MiXCR to the multiplex PCR reads. The sample lists over 450,000 distinct CDR3 sequences, approximately 15% occurring once.

The V and J genes are TRBV6-1 and TRBJ1-2, with D unclear. Sequencing was carried out using blood. The receptor was derived from a woman under 40 with Graves' ophthalmopathy. The CDR3 loop reads CASSQRGYNGYTF. The CDR3 DNA is TGTGCCAGCAGTCAGCGGGGATATAATGGCTACACCTTC.